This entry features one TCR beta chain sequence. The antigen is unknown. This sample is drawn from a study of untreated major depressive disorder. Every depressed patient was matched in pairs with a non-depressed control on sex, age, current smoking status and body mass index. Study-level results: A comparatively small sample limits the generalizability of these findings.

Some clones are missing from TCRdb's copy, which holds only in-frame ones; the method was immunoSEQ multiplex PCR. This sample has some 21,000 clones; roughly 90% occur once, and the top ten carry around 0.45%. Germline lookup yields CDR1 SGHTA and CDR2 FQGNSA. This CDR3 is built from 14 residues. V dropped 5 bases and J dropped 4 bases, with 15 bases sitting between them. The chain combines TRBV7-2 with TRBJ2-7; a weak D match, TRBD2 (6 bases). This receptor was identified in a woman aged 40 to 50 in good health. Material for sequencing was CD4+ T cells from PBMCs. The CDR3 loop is CASSGAGGPYEQYF. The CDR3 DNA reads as TGTGCCAGCAGCGGAGCCGGGGGACCGTACGAGCAGTACTTC.